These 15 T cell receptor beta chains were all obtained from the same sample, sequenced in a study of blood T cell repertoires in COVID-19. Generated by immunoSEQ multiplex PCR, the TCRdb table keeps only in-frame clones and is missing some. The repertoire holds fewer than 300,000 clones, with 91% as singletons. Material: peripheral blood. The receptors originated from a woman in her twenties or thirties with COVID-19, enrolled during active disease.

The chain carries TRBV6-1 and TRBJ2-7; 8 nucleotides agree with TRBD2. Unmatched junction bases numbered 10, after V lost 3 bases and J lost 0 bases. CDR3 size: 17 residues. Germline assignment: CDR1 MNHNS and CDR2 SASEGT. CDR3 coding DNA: TGTGCCAGCAGTGACCTCGGGGGGGGCCCTATCTCCTACGAGCAGTACTTC. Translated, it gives CASSDLGGGPISYEQYF.

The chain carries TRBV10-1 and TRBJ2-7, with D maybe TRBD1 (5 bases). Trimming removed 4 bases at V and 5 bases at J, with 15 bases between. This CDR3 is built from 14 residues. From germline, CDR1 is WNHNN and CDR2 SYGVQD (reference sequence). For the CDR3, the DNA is TGCGCCAGCAGTGCGATACCTACAGGAGACGAGCAGTACTTC. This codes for CASSAIPTGDEQYF.

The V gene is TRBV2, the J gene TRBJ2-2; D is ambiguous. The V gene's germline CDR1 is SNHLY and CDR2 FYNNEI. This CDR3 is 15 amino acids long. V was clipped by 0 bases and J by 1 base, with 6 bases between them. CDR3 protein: CASSEAWLNTGELFF. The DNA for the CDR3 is TGTGCCAGCAGTGAAGCGTGGCTGAACACCGGGGAGCTGTTTTTT. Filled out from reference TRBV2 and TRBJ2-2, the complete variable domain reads EPEVTQTPSHQVTQMGQEVILRCVPISNHLYFYWYRQILGQKVEFLVSFYNNEISEKSEIFDDQFSVERPDGSNFTLKIRSTKLEDSAMYFCASSEAWLNTGELFFGEGSRLTVL.

CDR3 protein: CASSLRDIGEQFF. DNA for the CDR3: TGTGCCAGCAGCTTGAGGGACATTGGTGAGCAGTTCTTC. The chain combines TRBV5-4 with TRBJ2-1; the D gene is possibly TRBD1 (6 bases). CDR3 length equals 13 residues. Trimming left V 1 base short and J 9 bases short, with 11 bases between. Germline CDR1 reads SGHNT; CDR2 reads YYREEE (reference sequence).

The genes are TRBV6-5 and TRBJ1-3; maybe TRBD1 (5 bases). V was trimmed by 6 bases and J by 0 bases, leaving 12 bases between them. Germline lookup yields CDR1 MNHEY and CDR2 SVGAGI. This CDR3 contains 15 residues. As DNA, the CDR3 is TGTGCCAGCAGAGTAACAGGCCCCTCTGGAAACACCATATATTTT. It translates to CASRVTGPSGNTIYF.

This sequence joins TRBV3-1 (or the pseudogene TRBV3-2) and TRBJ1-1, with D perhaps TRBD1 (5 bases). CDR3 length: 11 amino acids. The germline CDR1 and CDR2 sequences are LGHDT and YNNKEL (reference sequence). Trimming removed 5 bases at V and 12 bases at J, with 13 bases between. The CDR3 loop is CASSYGGSSFF. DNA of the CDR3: TGTGCCAGCAGCTACGGGGGGAGTTCTTTCTTT.

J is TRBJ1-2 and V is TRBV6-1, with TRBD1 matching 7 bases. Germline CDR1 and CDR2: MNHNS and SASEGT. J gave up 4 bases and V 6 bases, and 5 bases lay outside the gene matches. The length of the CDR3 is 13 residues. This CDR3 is CASRVQGTYGYTF. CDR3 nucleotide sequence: TGTGCCAGCAGAGTACAGGGGACCTATGGCTACACCTTC.

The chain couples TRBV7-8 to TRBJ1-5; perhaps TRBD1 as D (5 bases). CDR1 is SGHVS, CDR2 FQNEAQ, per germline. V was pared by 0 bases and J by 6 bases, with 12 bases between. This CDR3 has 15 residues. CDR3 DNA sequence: TGTGCCAGCAGCTTAGCCAGGGAGGCGGGTCAGCCCCAGCATTTT. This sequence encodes CASSLAREAGQPQHF.

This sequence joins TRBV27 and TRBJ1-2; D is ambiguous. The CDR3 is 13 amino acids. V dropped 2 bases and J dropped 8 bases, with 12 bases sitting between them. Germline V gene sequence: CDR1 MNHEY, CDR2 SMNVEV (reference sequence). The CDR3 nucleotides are TGTGCCAGCAGTTTAGAGGGCCGGAGGGGCTACACCTTC. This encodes CASSLEGRRGYTF.

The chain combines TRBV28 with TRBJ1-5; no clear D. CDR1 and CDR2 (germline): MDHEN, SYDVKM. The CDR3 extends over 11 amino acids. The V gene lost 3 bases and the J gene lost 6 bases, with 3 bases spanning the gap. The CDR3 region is CASSFLQPQHF. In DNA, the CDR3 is TGTGCCAGCAGTTTCCTTCAGCCCCAGCATTTT.

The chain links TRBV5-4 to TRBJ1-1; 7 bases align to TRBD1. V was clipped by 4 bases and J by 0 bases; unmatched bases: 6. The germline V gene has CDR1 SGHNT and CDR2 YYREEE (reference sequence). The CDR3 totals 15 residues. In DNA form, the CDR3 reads TGTGCCAGCAGCGCTGGGACAGATCTGAACACTGAAGCTTTCTTT. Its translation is CASSAGTDLNTEAFF.

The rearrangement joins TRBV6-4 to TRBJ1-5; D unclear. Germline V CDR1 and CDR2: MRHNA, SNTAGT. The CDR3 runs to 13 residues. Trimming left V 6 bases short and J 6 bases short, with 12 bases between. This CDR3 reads CASSPQEGQPQHF. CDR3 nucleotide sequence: TGTGCCAGCAGCCCGCAAGAGGGTCAGCCCCAGCATTTT.

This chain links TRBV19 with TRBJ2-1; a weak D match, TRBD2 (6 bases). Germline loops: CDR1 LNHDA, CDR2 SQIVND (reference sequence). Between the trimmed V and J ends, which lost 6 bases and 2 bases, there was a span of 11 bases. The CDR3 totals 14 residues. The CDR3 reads CASSKGTPYNEQFF. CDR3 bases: TGTGCCAGTAGCAAGGGGACTCCCTACAATGAGCAGTTCTTC.

Here the CDR3 DNA reads TGCGCCAGCAGCTTGGTGGACAGGGGGCTGCGGGAGACCCAGTACTTC. It codes for CASSLVDRGLRETQYF. The chain uses TRBV5-1 and TRBJ2-5; TRBD1 agrees at 11 bases. The CDR3 length is 16 residues. V gave up 0 bases and J gave up 5 bases; unmatched junction bases: 6. Germline assignment: CDR1 SGHRS and CDR2 YFSETQ.

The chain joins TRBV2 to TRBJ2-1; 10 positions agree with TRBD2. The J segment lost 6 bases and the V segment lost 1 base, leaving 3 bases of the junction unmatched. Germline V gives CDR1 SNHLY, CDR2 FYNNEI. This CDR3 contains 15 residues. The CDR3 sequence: CASSEDRLAGNEQFF. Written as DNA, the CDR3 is TGTGCCAGCAGTGAAGATAGACTAGCGGGCAATGAGCAGTTCTTC.